The clone carrying this TCR beta chain was observed at least ten times. Germline CDR1 and CDR2: MDHEN and SYDVKM. There are 13 residues in the CDR3. J gave up 10 bases and V 3 bases, and 6 bases lay outside the gene matches. Patients between 18 and 65 years old had hyperthyroidism, newly diagnosed and lasting under 2 months. Fresh 10 ml peripheral blood yielded PBMCs. What was amplified from RNA transcripts were TCR beta CDR3 regions. The primer set for the first-round RT-PCR of the TCR CDR3 was HTBI. TCRdb recomputed calls from the multiplex PCR reads with MiXCR, one row per CDR3 protein. The table records 200,000 to 250,000 distinct CDR3 sequences, about 15% of them present only once. The data derive from a study of T cells in Graves' hyperthyroidism and ophthalmopathy.

This receptor was taken from a woman aged 50 to 60 with Graves' hyperthyroidism. The V call is TRBV28, the J call TRBJ2-1, with 7 bases lining up with TRBD2. The sample was blood. The CDR3 loop reads CASSLSREHEQFF. As DNA, the CDR3 is TGTGCCAGCAGTTTGTCGCGGGAGCACGAGCAGTTCTTC.